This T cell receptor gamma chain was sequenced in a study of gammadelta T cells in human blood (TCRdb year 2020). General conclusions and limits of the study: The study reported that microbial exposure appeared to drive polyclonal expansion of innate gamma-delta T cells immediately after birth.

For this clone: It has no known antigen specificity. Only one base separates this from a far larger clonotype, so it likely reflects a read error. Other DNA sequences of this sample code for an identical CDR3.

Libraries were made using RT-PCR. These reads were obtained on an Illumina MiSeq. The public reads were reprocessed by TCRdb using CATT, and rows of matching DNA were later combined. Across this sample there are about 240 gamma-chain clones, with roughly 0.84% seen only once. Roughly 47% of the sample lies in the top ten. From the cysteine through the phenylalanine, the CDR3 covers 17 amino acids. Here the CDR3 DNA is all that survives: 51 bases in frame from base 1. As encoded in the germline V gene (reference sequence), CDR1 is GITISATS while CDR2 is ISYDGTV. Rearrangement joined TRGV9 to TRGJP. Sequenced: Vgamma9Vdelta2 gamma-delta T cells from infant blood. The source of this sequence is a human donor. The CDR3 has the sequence CALWEVQGELGKKIKVF. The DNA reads TGTGCCTTGTGGGAGGTGCAGGGGGAGTTGGGCAAAAAAATAAAGGTATTT.